This T cell receptor (beta chain) was obtained from a study of metastatic and nonmetastatic thyroid tumors. Study at large: Patients with malignant and benign thyroid disease provided blood and tumor or nodule tissue, whose repertoires were compared.

Whole-study findings and limits: Versus benign nodules, malignant thyroid tumors reportedly had significantly higher TCR beta diversity, in blood and tumor.

Worth noting for this clone: Its antigen is as yet unknown.

In germline, CDR1 is SGHAT, CDR2 FQNNGV. The V and J ends lost 1 base and 3 bases respectively, with 7 bases between them. The CDR3 spans 13 residues. Patients were all untreated before their thyroid surgery. Per the original data handling: CDR3 was compared across clinicopathological groups, and the resulting differences were used to build a distant-metastasis classifier for papillary thyroid cancer. MiXCR reprocessed the PCR reads for TCRdb. TCRdb, not the original authors, processed these V and J calls. The sample includes 35,000 to 50,000 clones, 28% of them seen just once. Sequencing was done on a sample of blood. The clonotype was recovered from a male donor with papillary thyroid cancer or a benign thyroid nodule (not recorded which). Some clones in this sample may be carry-over from other donors' samples. This chain connects TRBV11-2 to TRBJ2-7; no clear D. In nucleotides, the CDR3 is TGTGCCAGCAGCTTAGCTGGGGTCTACGAGCAGTACTTC. Translating gives CASSLAGVYEQYF.